This T cell receptor (beta chain) is drawn from a study of T cells in Graves' hyperthyroidism and ophthalmopathy (dated by TCRdb to about 2019). About the study as a whole: Peripheral blood samples were taken at the time of initial diagnosis, prior to any treatment. TCR V-J signatures able to tell the groups apart were searched for in a discovery cohort of around 95 patients, of whom about 40 had Graves' ophthalmopathy and about 60 had stable Graves' hyperthyroidism. Whether ophthalmopathy could be predicted prospectively was tested in an independent validation cohort made up of 18 to 20 hyperthyroidism patients plus 17 patients who later progressed to ophthalmopathy. For training and testing, the 100 or so patients in the discovery cohort were randomly divided in a 7:3 ratio. In roughly six Graves' hyperthyroidism patients, the study also compared T-cell repertoires from thyroid tissue with T-cell repertoires from blood. After sampling, hyperthyroidism patients received methimazole starting at 30 mg daily, and ophthalmopathy patients received high-dose intravenous methylprednisolone. According to the paper, TCR Vbeta CDR3 sequencing was carried out on around 140 peripheral blood samples, which came from fewer than 50 ophthalmopathy, under 80 hyperthyroidism and 17 progressor patients.

Here is what the overall study found, with its caveats: Ophthalmopathy was separated from stable hyperthyroidism by a 13 V-J signature model, with approximately 85% sensitivity and about 81% specificity obtained in cross-validation and 80%/75% obtained in testing. In validation, the model predicted progression to ophthalmopathy with approximately 70% sensitivity and 72% to 85% specificity, a median of 6.5 months before onset. Sample size was not statistically predetermined, and investigators were not blinded to group allocation. Most expanded thyroid clonotypes (frequency above 0.001) were also found in blood, which suggests that blood repertoires may mirror thyroid immune responses.

The TCR beta CDR3 regions were amplified from RNA transcripts. The TCR CDR3 was subjected to a first round of RT-PCR using the HTBI primer set and the Qiagen OneStep RT-PCR kit. A second multiplex PCR round built the libraries, followed by size selection and purification. Sequencing of the libraries was done on an Illumina HiSeq2000 using paired-end 100 bp reads. Processing in the source paper ran as follows. Raw data were processed with SOAPnuke, discarding reads with adapters, uncalled bases, mean Phred below 15, or no exact constant-primer or identifier match. High-quality paired reads were merged with COPE v1.2.5, and unique nucleotide sequences were defined as clonotypes. MiTCR v1.1 was used to align the clonotypes against IMGT TRBV, TRBD and TRBJ reference segments. Analysis was restricted to V-J combinations with a frequency above 0.0001, which covered 98% to 99.2% of repertoires. The TCS score was defined as F50 (clonal expansion) divided by E x V (chaos), with BLOSUM62-based TCRdist calculated between CDR3 peptides within each V-J. Welch's t-statistics and random forest reduced 500 to 550 V-J features to about 13, which were used in a naive Bayes classifier (R e1071). TCRdb cleaned the public reads at Q25 with fastp, built clones with MiXCR and kept in-frame beta chains. A single entry per CDR3 protein holds the most common genes and DNA from its merged rows. The V and J calls shown here were made by TCRdb, not taken from the authors' results. This sample lists about 420,000 distinct CDR3 sequences; approximately 15% were detected once. Together, the top ten hold 5.3% of the sample.

V gives up 0 bases and J gives up 5 bases, and the segment between their germline ends measures 15 bases. Per the germline V gene, SNHLY is the CDR1 and FYNNEI is the CDR2. The cysteine opens and the phenylalanine closes a CDR3 of 16 amino acids. Here the CDR3 DNA is all that survives: 48 bases in frame from base 1. This clonotype was recorded many times. Which antigen it targets is not known. No base quality information exists; no much larger clone differs at one position. Stable Graves' hyperthyroidism was defined as no progression to ophthalmopathy during 18 months of follow-up. Hyperthyroidism patients were aged 18 to 65 years and newly diagnosed, with disease duration of less than 2 months. Patients with uncontrolled infections, other autoimmune diseases, pregnancy or lactation were excluded. Diagnoses relied on clinical symptoms, serum thyroxine and TRAb, thyroid ultrasound and orbital computed tomography. PBMCs were isolated from about 9 ml of fresh peripheral blood by Ficoll-Paque density gradient centrifugation. Total RNA was extracted with Trizol reagent, and quality was checked on an Agilent 2100 Bioanalyzer.

The sequence derives from a woman aged 18-29 years with Graves' hyperthyroidism. What was sequenced was blood. Recombination connected TRBV2 to TRBJ2-3; there is no confident call for the D gene. The nucleotide sequence reads as follows: TGTGCCAGCAGTGAAGCGTTAAGTTACTTTGGAGATACGCAGTATTTT. The translation is CASSEALSYFGDTQYF.